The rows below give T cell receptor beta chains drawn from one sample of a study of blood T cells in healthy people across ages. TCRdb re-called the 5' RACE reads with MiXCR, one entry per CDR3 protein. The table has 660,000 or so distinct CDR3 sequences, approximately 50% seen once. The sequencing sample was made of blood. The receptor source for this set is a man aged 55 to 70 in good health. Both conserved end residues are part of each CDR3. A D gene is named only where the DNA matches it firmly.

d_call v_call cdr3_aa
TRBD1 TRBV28 CASSLIPPGQGFSGANVLTF
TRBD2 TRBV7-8 CASSLAGGAYNEQYF
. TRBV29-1 CSGSTGGDTEAFF
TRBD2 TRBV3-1 CASNYGTSGFNEQFF
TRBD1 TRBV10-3 CAISENQGANEQFF
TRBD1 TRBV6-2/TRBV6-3 CASSRDSVYEQYF
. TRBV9 CASSVTPDGATEAFF
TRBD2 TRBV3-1 CASSHLAGHSYNEQFF
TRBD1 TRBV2 CASSEDRRQNIQYF
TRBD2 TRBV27 CASSLLRGGPETQYF
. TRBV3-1 CASSQSTSWNEQFF
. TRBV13 CASSRGLKNTEAFF
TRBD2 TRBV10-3 CATRASGSTDTQYF
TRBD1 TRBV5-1 CASSEQGTNTEAFF
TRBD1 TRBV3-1 CASSQRDRGSPNEQFF
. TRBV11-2 CASSSLVFRVYEQYF
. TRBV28 CASVGGNTEAFF
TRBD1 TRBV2 CASNRDRRDTQYF
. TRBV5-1 CASSETRNGYTF
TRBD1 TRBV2 CASSPRQGLNTEAFF
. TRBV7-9 CASSDYTTNEKLFF
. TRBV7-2 CASSSRQITEAFF
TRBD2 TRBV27 CASTEAGANYNEQFF
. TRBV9 CASSVGGGMNTEAFF
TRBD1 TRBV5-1 CASSDREGQPQHF
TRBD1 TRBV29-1 CSVAETGKAYGYTF
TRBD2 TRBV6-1 CASSESPAGGMFDIQYF
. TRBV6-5 CASSYRGSEQFF
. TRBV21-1 CATDQPQHF
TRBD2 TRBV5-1 CASSLAGRGEQETQYF
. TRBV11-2 CASSLDTGFYEQYF
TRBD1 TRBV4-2 CATSGQAALHF
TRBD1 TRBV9 CASSTRQGAYNEQYF
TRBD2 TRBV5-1 CASSQAGGHPYEQYF
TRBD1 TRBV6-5 CASSYSGQVNYGYTF
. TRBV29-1 CRPLLTRLVPIRGKFPYEQYF
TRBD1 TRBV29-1 CSVDGDSSYEQYF
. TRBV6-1 CASHSSGANVLTF
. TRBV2 CASSEWETQYF
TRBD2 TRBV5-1 CASSLTSGSPEQYF
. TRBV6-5 CASSYSNRGGNIQYF
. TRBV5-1 CASSLVARDEQFF
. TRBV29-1 CSVLTAMNTEAFF
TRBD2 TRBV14 CASSQLAGGRYNEQFF
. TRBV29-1 CSVARDSGADTQYF
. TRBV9 CASSERQPAASAGNEQFF
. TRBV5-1 CASKESSGANVLTF
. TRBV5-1 CASSLGAGFGNEQFF
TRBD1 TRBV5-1 CASSLALDRANTEAFF
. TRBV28 CASSPRTAGNTIYF
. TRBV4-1 CASSQVGSYGYTF
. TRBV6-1 CASSEGVFGTDTQYF
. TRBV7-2 CASSLVPSQQETQYF